The 30 T cell receptor beta chains listed next were all sequenced from one sample in a study of response to subunit inactivated influenza vaccine. TCRdb ran MiXCR on the RT-PCR reads and lists one entry per CDR3 protein. The sample yields under 850,000 distinct CDR3 sequences, roughly 20% seen once. Source: PBMCs from blood, taken around 5 days after vaccination. These receptors were collected from a man aged 45-65 years who received an inactivated influenza vaccine.

This clonotype showed up just a few times. The chain recombines TRBV6-5 with TRBJ2-5; weak D call: TRBD1 (6 bases). CDR3 length: 15 amino acids. Germline lookup yields CDR1 MNHEY and CDR2 SVGAGI. The V and J ends lost 0 bases and 5 bases respectively, with 13 bases between them. The CDR3 DNA is TGTGCCAGCAGTTACTCCGGGACAAGTGGGGAGACCCAGTACTTC. It encodes CASSYSGTSGETQYF.

There are a few counts of this clonotype. This sequence joins TRBV7-2 and TRBJ2-3; 10 bases align to TRBD1. V lost 5 bases to trimming and J lost 7 bases; unmatched junction nucleotides: 6. CDR1 and CDR2 (germline): SGHTA, FQGNSA. The CDR3 spans 14 residues. CDR3 amino acids: CASSPRTGGHTQYF. The CDR3 DNA follows: TGTGCCAGCAGCCCACGGACAGGGGGGCATACGCAGTATTTT. Full variable domain (missing parts from reference TRBV7-2 and TRBJ2-3): GAGVSQSPSNKVTEKGKDVELRCDPISGHTALYWYRQSLGQGLEFLIYFQGNSAPDKSGLPSDRFSAERTGGSVSTLTIQRTQQEDSAVYLCASSPRTGGHTQYFGPGTRLTVL.

V usage is TRBV4-2 and J usage is TRBJ2-3; a weak D match, TRBD2 (5 bases). Trimming cost V 0 bases and J 5 bases, with 9 bases left between them. Germline V gene sequence: CDR1 LGHNA, CDR2 YNFKEQ. CDR3 length equals 14 residues. The CDR3 DNA reads as TGTGCCAGCAGCCAAGAAAGTGGAGGAGATACGCAGTATTTT. This gives the protein CASSQESGGDTQYF.

This clonotype turned up a few times. J is TRBJ2-7 and V is TRBV20-1; D may be TRBD1 or TRBD2 (7 bases each). CDR1 is DFQATT, CDR2 SNEGSKA, per germline (reference sequence). V gave up 4 bases and J gave up 3 bases, with 13 bases separating them. CDR3 length equals 13 residues. The CDR3 DNA reads TGCAGTGCTACGACAGGGAGGGGCTACGAGCAGTACTTC. Its translation: CSATTGRGYEQYF.

The CDR3 region is CASSSTRYEQFF. In DNA form, the CDR3 reads TGTGCCAGCAGCTCGACTAGATATGAGCAGTTCTTC. The chain uses TRBV12-3 or TRBV12-4 and TRBJ2-1; TRBD2 might be the D (6 bases). The CDR3 sequence is 12 residues long. The V and J ends lost 6 bases and 8 bases respectively, with 11 bases between them.

This clonotype has a handful of counts. The V gene is TRBV6-2 or TRBV6-3, the J gene TRBJ1-1; D is unclear. The CDR3 extends over 13 amino acids. Germline lookup yields CDR1 MNHEY and CDR2 SVGEGT. V was shortened by 0 bases and J by 5 bases, with 7 bases between the two germline ends. In DNA, the CDR3 is TGTGCCAGCAGTTACTCGATTGGGACTGAAGCTTTCTTT. As protein: CASSYSIGTEAFF.

This clonotype was detected only a few times. The chain employs TRBV7-2 and TRBJ1-5, with unresolved D. The CDR3 runs 15 residues. V gave up 1 base and J gave up 1 base, with 8 bases separating them. Germline V gives CDR1 SGHTA, CDR2 FQGNSA. In DNA form, the CDR3 reads TGTGCCAGCAGCTTAGGGCGGTTAAGCAATCAGCCCCAGCATTTT. Residues: CASSLGRLSNQPQHF.

This clonotype was counted many times. The rearrangement uses TRBV10-3 and TRBJ2-1; perhaps TRBD2 as D (6 bases). Germline CDR1 reads ENHRY; CDR2 reads SYGVKD. V dropped 7 bases and J dropped 6 bases, with 16 bases sitting between them. The CDR3 has 14 residues. The CDR3 bases are TGTGCCATCACTCCGGGACTCCTCTCCAATGAGCAGTTCTTC. Residues: CAITPGLLSNEQFF.

CDR3 protein: CASSQLSAEPLHF. The CDR3 bases are TGTGCCAGCAGCCAACTTTCCGCGGAACCCCTCCACTTT. V and J are TRBV7-2 and TRBJ1-6; D unresolved. The CDR3 consists of 13 residues. Per germline, CDR1 SGHTA and CDR2 FQGNSA. Trimming removed 5 bases from V and 12 bases from J, with 14 bases in between.

The rearrangement uses TRBV3-1 and TRBJ2-7; 11 bases map to TRBD2. This CDR3 region has 14 residues. From germline, CDR1 is LGHDT and CDR2 YNNKEL (reference sequence). The trim removed 6 bases at V and 2 bases at J, leaving 3 bases unmatched. Here the CDR3 reads CASRTSGAPYEQYF. CDR3 sequence (DNA): TGTGCCAGCAGGACTAGCGGGGCCCCCTACGAGCAGTACTTC.

This clonotype was seen a few times. The J gene is TRBJ2-3, the V gene TRBV6-1, with D maybe TRBD1 (6 bases). Trimming took off 6 bases at V and 5 bases at J, with 21 bases between the two ends. The CDR3 has 16 residues. CDR1 is MNHNS and CDR2 is SASEGT in the germline V gene. This CDR3 reads CASSRKTGSTGDTQYF. For the CDR3, the DNA is TGTGCCAGCAGCAGAAAGACAGGATCTACGGGAGATACGCAGTATTTT.

This sequence joins TRBV7-2 and TRBJ1-2, with D unclear. V was cut by 5 bases and J by 1 base, with 14 bases left in between. Germline values: CDR1 SGHTA, CDR2 FQGNSA. CDR3 length: 15 amino acids. The CDR3 loop is CASSLARNFNYGYTF. The CDR3 DNA reads TGTGCCAGCAGCCTTGCGCGGAATTTTAACTATGGCTACACCTTC. Looking up the rest from reference TRBV7-2 and TRBJ1-2 gives the full variable domain: GAGVSQSPSNKVTEKGKDVELRCDPISGHTALYWYRQSLGQGLEFLIYFQGNSAPDKSGLPSDRFSAERTGGSVSTLTIQRTQQEDSAVYLCASSLARNFNYGYTFGSGTRLTVV.

The sample holds a few counts of this clonotype. The rearrangement uses TRBV12-3 or TRBV12-4 and TRBJ2-5; the D is unclear. Trimming removed 2 bases from V and 2 bases from J, with 9 bases in between. The CDR3 spans 14 residues. CDR3 bases: TGTGCCAGCAGTTTATTCTCCCCACAAGAGACCCAGTACTTC. Amino acid sequence: CASSLFSPQETQYF.

This clonotype was seen repeatedly, ten times or more. The chain links TRBV7-2 to TRBJ2-7, with 8 bases identical to TRBD1. Germline CDR1 reads SGHTA; CDR2 reads FQGNSA. The CDR3 length is 15 residues. V was clipped by 5 bases and J by 6 bases; unmatched bases: 12. CDR3: CASSRRTGRSPEQYF. In nucleotides, the CDR3 is TGTGCCAGCAGCCGGAGGACAGGGAGATCTCCCGAGCAGTACTTC.

CDR3 nucleotide sequence: TGTGCCAGCAGCCCACGTCTGAAAAACATTCAGTACTTC. Its protein product is CASSPRLKNIQYF. The gene calls are TRBV7-2 and TRBJ2-4; D is unclear. CDR3 length equals 13 residues. Germline values: CDR1 SGHTA, CDR2 FQGNSA. Trimming pared 5 bases from V and 4 bases from J, leaving 9 bases between. Drawing the rest from reference TRBV7-2 and TRBJ2-4, the complete variable domain is GAGVSQSPSNKVTEKGKDVELRCDPISGHTALYWYRQSLGQGLEFLIYFQGNSAPDKSGLPSDRFSAERTGGSVSTLTIQRTQQEDSAVYLCASSPRLKNIQYFGAGTRLSVL.

This clonotype was seen more than once but under ten times. The rearrangement uses TRBV27 and TRBJ2-1; D is perhaps TRBD1 or TRBD2 (5 bases each). CDR1 MNHEY and CDR2 SMNVEV come from the germline V gene (reference sequence). This CDR3 is 17 amino acids long. V lost 0 bases and J lost 6, with 18 bases in between. The CDR3 loop reads CASSLSYRPGPPNEQFF. In nucleotides, the CDR3 is TGTGCCAGCAGTTTATCTTATCGGCCGGGACCGCCCAATGAGCAGTTCTTC.

This clonotype was seen at least ten times. V gene TRBV5-1 combines with J gene TRBJ2-7; D remains unclear. The length of the CDR3 is 13 residues. The germline gives CDR1 SGHRS, CDR2 YFSETQ. V lost 3 bases to trimming and J lost 2 bases, with 9 bases between them. CDR3 nucleotides: TGCGCCAGCAGCTATATAGCTACCTACGAGCAGTACTTC. Amino acids: CASSYIATYEQYF.

There are a few counts of this clonotype. This chain links TRBV20-1 with TRBJ2-7, with TRBD1 matching 7 bases. CDR1 DFQATT and CDR2 SNEGSKA come from the germline V gene (reference sequence). This CDR3 is 15 amino acids long. V gave up 4 bases and J gave up 3 bases; unmatched junction bases: 12. As DNA, the CDR3 is TGCAGTGCTATCCCCCCGTGGGGACAGCGCTACGAGCAGTACTTC. Its translation: CSAIPPWGQRYEQYF.

The chain has TRBV7-2 and TRBJ2-1, with D perhaps TRBD2 (6 bases). This CDR3 has 14 residues. Deletions cut 0 bases from V and 7 bases from J, with 10 bases between. CDR1 is SGHTA, CDR2 FQGNSA, per germline. CDR3 nucleotide sequence: TGTGCCAGCAGCTTAGCGGGAGGATGGAATGAGCAGTTCTTC. It encodes CASSLAGGWNEQFF.

This clonotype has at least ten counts. The chain is built from TRBV5-1 and TRBJ2-1; 10 bases agree with TRBD2. Germline CDR1 SGHRS, CDR2 YFSETQ. This CDR3 region has 16 residues. J lost 5 bases, V lost 2 bases, and 7 bases had no gene match. The CDR3 loop is CASSFASGGRNNEQFF. The CDR3, as DNA: TGCGCCAGCAGCTTTGCTAGCGGGGGCCGAAACAATGAGCAGTTCTTC.

The chain joins TRBV20-1 to TRBJ2-5, with D possibly being TRBD1 or TRBD2 (6 bases each). Germline assignment: CDR1 DFQATT and CDR2 SNEGSKA (reference sequence). The CDR3 runs to 15 residues. The germline V and J ends were trimmed by 1 base and 1 base, with 13 bases remaining between them. CDR3 sequence reads: CSARGRGGLQETQYF. Written as DNA, the CDR3 is TGCAGTGCTAGAGGGAGAGGGGGACTCCAAGAGACCCAGTACTTC.

This clonotype was detected a few times. V is TRBV20-1 and J is TRBJ2-2; D ambiguous. CDR1 DFQATT and CDR2 SNEGSKA come from the germline V gene (reference sequence). CDR3 length equals 13 residues. The V end lost 2 bases, the J end lost 0 bases, and 4 bases lay between the germline ends. CDR3 bases: TGCAGTGCTAGAAGCTCGAACACCGGGGAGCTGTTTTTT. This translates into CSARSSNTGELFF.

This clonotype turned up a few times. This chain links TRBV10-3 with TRBJ2-1; the D is unclear. The CDR3 covers 16 residues. V was clipped by 4 bases and J by 0 bases, with 13 bases between them. The germline V gene has CDR1 ENHRY and CDR2 SYGVKD. CDR3 bases: TGTGCCATCAGTGTAGGAGAGTTGGGCTCCTACAATGAGCAGTTCTTC. Translated: CAISVGELGSYNEQFF.

This clonotype was found once. The rearrangement uses TRBV6-6 and TRBJ2-7, with TRBD1 matching 8 bases. The junction had 3 bases not matched to a gene; V was cut back by 8 bases and J by 3 bases. Per the germline V gene, CDR1 is MNHNY and CDR2 is SVGAGI (reference sequence). CDR3 length: 12 amino acids. The CDR3 region is CASQGADYEQYF. CDR3 sequence (DNA): TGTGCCAGCCAGGGGGCAGACTACGAGCAGTACTTC.

This clonotype occurred a few times. V usage is TRBV10-3 and J usage is TRBJ2-1, with D possibly TRBD1 on 6 matching bases. V lost 4 bases to trimming and J lost 6 bases, with 13 bases between them. The CDR3 totals 14 residues. In germline, CDR1 is ENHRY, CDR2 SYGVKD. CDR3 nucleotide sequence: TGTGCCATCAGTGCCAGGACAGAGATCAATGAGCAGTTCTTC. This gives the protein CAISARTEINEQFF.

This chain links TRBV12-3 or TRBV12-4 with TRBJ2-3, with D perhaps matching TRBD1 or TRBD2 (7 bases each). V lost 6 bases to trimming and J lost 6 bases, with 19 bases between them. CDR3 length: 15 residues. The CDR3 bases are TGTGCCAGCAGACGGGACAGTTGGGGGGGGGATACGCAGTATTTT. It translates to CASRRDSWGGDTQYF.

The chain uses TRBV4-1 and TRBJ2-1, with D possibly matching TRBD1 (5 bases). CDR3 length equals 17 residues. Germline CDR1 reads MGHRA; CDR2 reads YSYEKL. Between the trimmed V and J ends, which lost 0 bases and 4 bases, there was a span of 16 bases. The CDR3 loop is CASSQDSPPTAYNEQFF. The CDR3 bases are TGCGCCAGCAGCCAAGACTCCCCCCCGACAGCATACAATGAGCAGTTCTTC.

The chain couples TRBV7-9 to TRBJ1-4, with D perhaps TRBD1 (5 bases). This CDR3 is built from 15 residues. Germline CDR1 SEHNR, CDR2 FQNEAQ (reference sequence). V gave up 4 bases and J gave up 8 bases, with 17 bases separating them. The CDR3 spells CASSSYFNRGEKLFF. The DNA of the CDR3 is TGTGCCAGCAGCTCTTACTTCAATAGGGGAGAAAAACTGTTTTTT.

The gene calls are TRBV7-2 and TRBJ2-1; the D gene could be TRBD1 or TRBD2 (5 bases each). The CDR3 is 14 amino acids. Trimming removed 3 bases from V and 4 bases from J, with 10 bases in between. Germline V gene lookup returns CDR1 SGHTA and CDR2 FQGNSA. CDR3 protein: CASSFRDGYNEQFF. CDR3 in DNA: TGTGCCAGCAGCTTCCGGGACGGATACAATGAGCAGTTCTTC. The whole variable domain, remainder taken from reference TRBV7-2 and TRBJ2-1, is GAGVSQSPSNKVTEKGKDVELRCDPISGHTALYWYRQSLGQGLEFLIYFQGNSAPDKSGLPSDRFSAERTGGSVSTLTIQRTQQEDSAVYLCASSFRDGYNEQFFGPGTRLTVL.

The V call is TRBV28, the J call TRBJ2-2; possibly TRBD1 for D (5 bases). V lost 5 bases, J lost 3 bases, and 13 bases lay in between. Germline values: CDR1 MDHEN, CDR2 SYDVKM. CDR3 size: 15 residues. The CDR3 DNA follows: TGTGCCAGCAGTAATCAGGGTAGAGACACCGGGGAGCTGTTTTTT. Its translation is CASSNQGRDTGELFF.